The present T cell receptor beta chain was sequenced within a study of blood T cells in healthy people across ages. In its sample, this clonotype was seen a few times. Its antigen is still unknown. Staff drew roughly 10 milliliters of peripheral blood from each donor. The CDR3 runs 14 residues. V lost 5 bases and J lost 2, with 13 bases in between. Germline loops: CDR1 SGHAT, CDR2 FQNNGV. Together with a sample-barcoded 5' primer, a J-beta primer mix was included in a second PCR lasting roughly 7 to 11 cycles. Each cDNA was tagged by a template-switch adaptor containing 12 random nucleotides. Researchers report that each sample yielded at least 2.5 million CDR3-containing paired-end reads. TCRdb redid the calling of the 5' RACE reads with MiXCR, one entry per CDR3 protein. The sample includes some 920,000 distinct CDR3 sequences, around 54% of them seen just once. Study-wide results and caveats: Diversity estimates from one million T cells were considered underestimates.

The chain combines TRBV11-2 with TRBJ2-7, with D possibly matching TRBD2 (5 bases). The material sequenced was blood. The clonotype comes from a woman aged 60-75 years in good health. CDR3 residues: CASSLTGVTYEQYF. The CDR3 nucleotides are TGTGCCAGCAGCCTTACCGGGGTTACCTACGAGCAGTACTTC.